A selection of T cell receptor beta chains follows, all from one sample in a study of regulatory T cells in long-lasting Graves disease. From the multiplex PCR reads, TCRdb called clonotypes with MiXCR, one entry per CDR3 protein. This repertoire shows more than 300,000 distinct CDR3 sequences, approximately 10% found once; its top ten account for approximately 19%. These sequences were also reported in another study, on T cells in Graves' hyperthyroidism and ophthalmopathy.

Sequences were derived from peripheral blood mononuclear cells (PBMCs), sampled at new diagnosis, from a patient treated with antithyroid drugs. These receptors all stem from a woman between 18 and 29 years old with Graves disease. Both conserved end residues are part of each CDR3. Each record gives: clone size, J gene, D gene, V gene, CDR3 length, CDR3 DNA, CDR3 protein. The D gene is left open where the match is weak. The size entry is marked missing in some rows and otherwise reads once, few, many or a size class.

>.|TRBJ2-2|.|TRBV3-1|14
TGTGCCAGCAGTCCGGAGTGGCGAACCGGGGAGCTGTTTTTT
CASSPEWRTGELFF
>many|TRBJ2-7|.|TRBV28|16
TGTGCCAGGGGGAAGTTATACAGGGAGTTCCCCTACGAGCAGTACTTC
CARGKLYREFPYEQYF
>many|TRBJ2-2|TRBD2|TRBV7-9|14
TGTGCCAGCGGGAGGACTAGCGGAACCGGGGAGCTGTTTTTT
CASGRTSGTGELFF
>many|TRBJ2-7|.|TRBV20-1|14
TGCAGTGCTAGAGAGACACGCGGAAGTTACGAGCAGTACTTC
CSARETRGSYEQYF
>many|TRBJ1-2|.|TRBV6-1|10
TGTGCCGCGGGGTTGTATGGCTACACCTTC
CAAGLYGYTF
>.|TRBJ2-3|.|TRBV19|14
TGTGCCAGTATCGAGAGAGTTGGGCGAGATACGCAGTATTTT
CASIERVGRDTQYF
>few|TRBJ2-1|TRBD1|TRBV12-5|15
TGTGCTAGTGGACTTGTAGGGACAGGGCTATTTGAGCAGTTCTTC
CASGLVGTGLFEQFF
>.|TRBJ2-1|TRBD1|TRBV27|16
TGTGCCAGCAGTTTAGTCGGGACAGGGCAAGCAGGTGAGCGGTTCTTC
CASSLVGTGQAGERFF
>many|TRBJ1-2|.|TRBV14|11
TGTGCCAGCAGCCAAGACTATGGCTACACCTTC
CASSQDYGYTF
>.|TRBJ2-1|TRBD1|TRBV6-1|16
TGTGCCAGCAGGAGGACAGACAGGGGAGTCTACAATGAGCAGTTCTTC
CASRRTDRGVYNEQFF
>many|TRBJ1-2|.|TRBV12-3/TRBV12-4|14
TGTGCCAGCAGAAGAGGACGGTCTAACTATGGCTACACCTTC
CASRRGRSNYGYTF
>few|TRBJ2-1|TRBD2|TRBV4-2|17
TGTGCCAGCAGCCTCCTAGGCGGGGGGTTAACCTACAATGAGCAGTTCTTC
CASSLLGGGLTYNEQFF
>many|TRBJ2-1|.|TRBV10-3|16
TGTGCCATCAGTGATGTGGGGTCATCAACCTCCTATGAGCAGTTCTTC
CAISDVGSSTSYEQFF
>.|TRBJ1-6|.|TRBV5-6|15
TGTGCCAGCAGCCCCCGGGGGGATTGGGGTTCACCCCTCCACTTT
CASSPRGDWGSPLHF
>.|TRBJ1-1|.|TRBV5-4|13
TGTGCCAGCACGTCAGGGTTGAACACTGAAGCTTTCTTT
CASTSGLNTEAFF
>.|TRBJ1-2|.|TRBV7-8|12
.
CASSFGQGANTF
>many|TRBJ2-5|.|TRBV7-8|16
TGTGCCAGCAGCCAGTCAGGAGGGGAGGCGTGGGAGACCCAGTACTTC
CASSQSGGEAWETQYF
>many|TRBJ1-6|.|TRBV12-3/TRBV12-4|15
TGTGCCAGCAGTTTAAAGAGGGGTAGTACTTCACCCCTCCACTTT
CASSLKRGSTSPLHF
>many|TRBJ2-3|.|TRBV6-2/TRBV6-3|15
TGTGCCAGCAGTTCCATCCGGGGATCCACAGATACGCAGTATTTT
CASSSIRGSTDTQYF
>.|TRBJ2-1|TRBD1|TRBV29-1|13
TGCAGCGTTGTCGGCAGGGGGCGTGATGAGCAGTTCTTC
CSVVGRGRDEQFF
>many|TRBJ2-6|.|TRBV28|16
TGTGCCAGCAGTGATACAGTGTCCTCTGGGGCCAACGTCCTGACTTTC
CASSDTVSSGANVLTF
>many|TRBJ2-1|.|TRBV6-5|14
TGTGCCAGCAGTTACGAAGGGACCTCCCTGGGGCAGTTCTTC
CASSYEGTSLGQFF
>few|TRBJ1-1|.|TRBV9|14
TGTGCCAGCAGCGAGGGACTCCTGAACACTGAAGCTTTCTTT
CASSEGLLNTEAFF
>many|TRBJ2-5|.|TRBV7-8|13
TGTGCCAGCAGCTTTCGAGGGGGTGAGACCCAGTACTTC
CASSFRGGETQYF
>many|TRBJ1-4|.|TRBV6-1|13
TGTGCCAGCAGTGAAAATATGGTCGGAAAACTGTTTTTT
CASSENMVGKLFF
>.|TRBJ2-1|TRBD2|TRBV6-1|17
TGTGCCAGCTCAGGACTAGCGGGAGGAAGGGATGGGAATGAGCAGTTCTTC
CASSGLAGGRDGNEQFF
>many|TRBJ2-1|.|TRBV24-1|16
TGTGCCACCAGTGATTCGACAGCCGTTGTGTCTGATGAGCAGTTCTTC
CATSDSTAVVSDEQFF
>many|TRBJ2-1|TRBD1|TRBV12-3/TRBV12-4|14
TGTGCCAGCAGTTTCCAGGGGGCAGCGAATGAGCAGTTCTTC
CASSFQGAANEQFF
>once|TRBJ1-2|.|TRBV29-1|11
TGCAGCGACCTGACAGGAAATGGCTACACCTTC
CSDLTGNGYTF
>few|TRBJ1-1|.|TRBV10-3|13
TGTGCCATCAGTGCCGGGCAAGACACTGAAGCTTTCTTT
CAISAGQDTEAFF
>many|TRBJ2-7|TRBD2|TRBV27|15
TGTGCCAGCAGTGCCCTGGCTAGCGGGCTAATTGAGCAGTACTTC
CASSALASGLIEQYF
>few|TRBJ1-2|TRBD1|TRBV29-1|15
TGCAGCGTTGAAGAGGCGACAGGGGGCAACTATGGCTACACCTTC
CSVEEATGGNYGYTF
>many|TRBJ1-2|TRBD1|TRBV7-8|17
TGTGCCAGCAGCTCCATGAGGGACAGGGGGCGCGCAAATGGCTACACCTTC
CASSSMRDRGRANGYTF
>many|TRBJ2-7|.|TRBV20-1|16
TGCAGTGCTAGAGATTCCCTCGGTGGCAGCAACTACGAGCAGTACTTC
CSARDSLGGSNYEQYF
>few|TRBJ1-3|TRBD1|TRBV2|18
TGTGCCAGCAGTATAGGACAGGGGTATGTTGCCTCTGGAAACACCATATATTTT
CASSIGQGYVASGNTIYF
>few|TRBJ2-7|.|TRBV6-1|15
TGTGCCAGTAGATCCGTTGCGGTACGATCCTACGAGCAGTACTTC
CASRSVAVRSYEQYF
>many|TRBJ1-2|TRBD1|TRBV2|16
TGTGCCAGCAGTGGTAGCAGGGGGCCTTCTAACTATGGCTACACCTTC
CASSGSRGPSNYGYTF
>many|TRBJ1-5|TRBD1|TRBV12-3/TRBV12-4|14
TGTGCCAGCAGTTCGGACAGGATCAATCAGCCCCAGCATTTT
CASSSDRINQPQHF
>many|TRBJ1-2|.|TRBV20-1|14
TGCAGTGCCTCACCCGCTAAACGAATTTATGGCTACACCTTC
CSASPAKRIYGYTF
>.|TRBJ2-7|TRBD1|TRBV6-5|19
TGTGCCAGCAGTTACTCGGTACCCGGGGACAGGGGAATTCCCCACGAGCAGTACTTC
CASSYSVPGDRGIPHEQYF
>.|TRBJ2-5|.|TRBV6-9|12
TGTGCCAGCAGGTCACTGCAAGAGACCCAGTACTTC
CASRSLQETQYF
>many|TRBJ2-7|TRBD2|TRBV20-1|18
TGCAGTGCTAGAGAACGGTTAGCGGGAGGGTCGGTCGCCTACGAGCAGTACTTC
CSARERLAGGSVAYEQYF
>many|TRBJ2-3|.|TRBV27|14
TGTGCCAGCAGTTTAAGCGGTTTCACAGATACGCAGTATTTT
CASSLSGFTDTQYF
>.|TRBJ2-1|.|TRBV18|14
TGTGCCAGCTCACCGCGGGCCATTATCAATGAGCAGTTCTTC
CASSPRAIINEQFF
>.|TRBJ2-1|.|TRBV6-9|18
TGTGCCAGCAGTTACCCGTACGGGGTGCCCGGGATAGCGAATGAGCAGTTCTTC
CASSYPYGVPGIANEQFF
>many|TRBJ2-2|TRBD1|TRBV2|15
TGTGCCAGCAGTTACTCAGGGGGCGGGACCGGGGAGCTGTTTTTT
CASSYSGGGTGELFF
>many|TRBJ1-6|.|TRBV2|14
TGTGCCAGCAAAGAGGGGGTTTGGAATTCACCCCTCCACTTT
CASKEGVWNSPLHF
>many|TRBJ2-7|TRBD1|TRBV2|15
TGTGCCAGCTCCTCCACAGGGGGCTATATCAACGAGCAGTACTTC
CASSSTGGYINEQYF
>many|TRBJ1-2|.|TRBV11-1|13
TGTGCCAGCAGTCTCAACATGGCGGATGGCTACACCTTC
CASSLNMADGYTF
>many|TRBJ2-3|.|TRBV10-3|12
TGTGCCATCAGTGTAAGCACAGATACGCAGTATTTT
CAISVSTDTQYF
>few|TRBJ2-5|TRBD2|TRBV11-2|15
TGTGCCAGCAGCTTTTTTGCGGGAGGGGGAGAGACCCAGTACTTC
CASSFFAGGGETQYF
>many|TRBJ2-1|TRBD2|TRBV12-3/TRBV12-4|14
TGTGCCAGCAGTCCCAGCGGGAGGGTCCATGAGCAGTTCTTC
CASSPSGRVHEQFF
>many|TRBJ2-4|.|TRBV30|14
TGTGCCTGGAGTGCAAAAGGGCAGGAAAACATTCAGTACTTC
CAWSAKGQENIQYF
>many|TRBJ1-1|.|TRBV12-3/TRBV12-4|15
TGTGCCAGCGGCATCTTGGGGCGGATGAACACTGAAGCTTTCTTT
CASGILGRMNTEAFF
>few|TRBJ2-7|TRBD2|TRBV20-1|14
TGCAGTGCTACCGGACTAGCGGCCTCCTACGAGCAGTACTTC
CSATGLAASYEQYF
>.|TRBJ1-1|.|TRBV5-6|14
TGTGCCAGCAGCTTGGGAGGGGAAGGCACTGAAGCTTTCTTT
CASSLGGEGTEAFF
>many|TRBJ2-5|.|TRBV2|12
TGTGCCAGTGGACATTTTGGGGAGACCCAGTACTTC
CASGHFGETQYF